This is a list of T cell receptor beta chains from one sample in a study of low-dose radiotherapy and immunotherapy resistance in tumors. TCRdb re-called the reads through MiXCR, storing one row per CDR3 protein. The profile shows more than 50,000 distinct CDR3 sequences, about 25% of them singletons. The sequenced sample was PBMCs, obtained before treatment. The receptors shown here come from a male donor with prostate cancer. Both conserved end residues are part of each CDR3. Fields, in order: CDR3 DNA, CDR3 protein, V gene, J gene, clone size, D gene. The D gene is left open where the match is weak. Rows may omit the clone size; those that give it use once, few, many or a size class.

CDR3 DNA: TGTGCCAGCAGTGGGCAGGTTTTTAACGAGCAGTACTTC
CDR3 protein: CASSGQVFNEQYF
V gene: TRBV6-2/TRBV6-3
J gene: TRBJ2-7
clone size: NA
D gene: NA

CDR3 DNA: TGTGCCAGCAGCTACCGCGAGCAGTACTTC
CDR3 protein: CASSYREQYF
V gene: TRBV6-1
J gene: TRBJ2-7
clone size: many
D gene: NA

CDR3 DNA: TGTGCCAGCAGTCGACTAGCGGGAATCTACGAGCAGTACTTC
CDR3 protein: CASSRLAGIYEQYF
V gene: TRBV6-2/TRBV6-3
J gene: TRBJ2-7
clone size: NA
D gene: TRBD2

CDR3 DNA: TGCAGCGTGACAGGGAACACTGAAGCTTTCTTT
CDR3 protein: CSVTGNTEAFF
V gene: TRBV29-1
J gene: TRBJ1-1
clone size: many
D gene: NA

CDR3 DNA: TGTGCCAGCACCAAACCGGGACAGGGTGACTATGGCTACACCTTC
CDR3 protein: CASTKPGQGDYGYTF
V gene: TRBV9
J gene: TRBJ1-2
clone size: many
D gene: TRBD1

CDR3 DNA: TGTGCCAGTAGGGACAATTACGAGCAGTACTTC
CDR3 protein: CASRDNYEQYF
V gene: TRBV19
J gene: TRBJ2-7
clone size: many
D gene: NA

CDR3 DNA: TGCGCCAGCAGCTTCGAGAGGAACACTGAAGCTTTCTTT
CDR3 protein: CASSFERNTEAFF
V gene: TRBV5-1
J gene: TRBJ1-1
clone size: many
D gene: NA

CDR3 DNA: TGTGCCATCAGTGCGGGGGGGGCCCGGGAGACCCAGTACTTC
CDR3 protein: CAISAGGARETQYF
V gene: TRBV10-3
J gene: TRBJ2-5
clone size: many
D gene: TRBD2

CDR3 DNA: TGCGCCAGCAGCTTGGCCGGGCCGAATTCACCCCTCCACTTT
CDR3 protein: CASSLAGPNSPLHF
V gene: TRBV5-1
J gene: TRBJ1-6
clone size: many
D gene: NA

CDR3 DNA: TGTGCCAGCTCACCACGACAGACGTCCGTCGGGGAGCTGTTTTTT
CDR3 protein: CASSPRQTSVGELFF
V gene: TRBV18
J gene: TRBJ2-2
clone size: once
D gene: NA

CDR3 DNA: TGTGCCAGCAGTGGGCCTACCGGGAACACCATATATTTT
CDR3 protein: CASSGPTGNTIYF
V gene: TRBV6-8
J gene: TRBJ1-3
clone size: many
D gene: NA

CDR3 DNA: TGTGCCACCTCGACGGAGATGGCCGGGGAGCTGTTTTTT
CDR3 protein: CATSTEMAGELFF
V gene: TRBV6-5
J gene: TRBJ2-2
clone size: many
D gene: NA

CDR3 DNA: TGCAGTGCTAGAGATTCCGGGACAGGGGGCAATACCGGGGAGCTGTTTTTT
CDR3 protein: CSARDSGTGGNTGELFF
V gene: TRBV20-1
J gene: TRBJ2-2
clone size: many
D gene: TRBD1

CDR3 DNA: TGTGCCAGCAGTGTGGGCCGGGCAGATACGCAGTATTTT
CDR3 protein: CASSVGRADTQYF
V gene: TRBV6-2/TRBV6-3
J gene: TRBJ2-3
clone size: many
D gene: NA

CDR3 DNA: TGCGCCAGCAGCCTTCCTCGGCGGGAGGGCTCCCCTGTTAACAATGAGCAGTTCTTC
CDR3 protein: CASSLPRREGSPVNNEQFF
V gene: TRBV5-1
J gene: TRBJ2-1
clone size: NA
D gene: TRBD2

CDR3 DNA: TGTGCCAGCAGTTTAGGGGTCAACAGGGGGCATGCCAAAAACATTCAGTACTTC
CDR3 protein: CASSLGVNRGHAKNIQYF
V gene: TRBV27
J gene: TRBJ2-4
clone size: few
D gene: TRBD1

CDR3 DNA: TGTGCCAGCAGTTACTCTGCAGCGGGGGGCTCCTACAATGAGCAGTTCTTC
CDR3 protein: CASSYSAAGGSYNEQFF
V gene: TRBV6-6
J gene: TRBJ2-1
clone size: many
D gene: TRBD2

CDR3 DNA: TGTGCCAGCGGGAGGCCCTCCTACAATGAGCAGTTCTTC
CDR3 protein: CASGRPSYNEQFF
V gene: TRBV27
J gene: TRBJ2-1
clone size: NA
D gene: NA

CDR3 DNA: TGCGCCAGCAGCTTTGCGGACAGGGAAGCTTTCTTT
CDR3 protein: CASSFADREAFF
V gene: TRBV5-1
J gene: TRBJ1-1
clone size: few
D gene: TRBD1

CDR3 DNA: TGTGCCAGCAGCCCAAATAGCGGGTTTCAAGAGACCCAGTACTTC
CDR3 protein: CASSPNSGFQETQYF
V gene: TRBV7-8
J gene: TRBJ2-5
clone size: NA
D gene: TRBD2

CDR3 DNA: TGTGCCACCAAACCGGCTAGCGGGGACAATGAGCAGTTCTTC
CDR3 protein: CATKPASGDNEQFF
V gene: TRBV24-1
J gene: TRBJ2-1
clone size: many
D gene: TRBD2

CDR3 DNA: TGTGCCAGCAGAGAGCGGGAGGACATCACAGATACGCAGTATTTT
CDR3 protein: CASREREDITDTQYF
V gene: TRBV28
J gene: TRBJ2-3
clone size: NA
D gene: TRBD2

CDR3 DNA: TGTGCCAGCAGCGTAGTGGAGGGGGGCGTGCTCGATGAGCAGTTCTTC
CDR3 protein: CASSVVEGGVLDEQFF
V gene: TRBV9
J gene: TRBJ2-1
clone size: medium-sized
D gene: NA

CDR3 DNA: TGTGCCAGCAGCGCCACTCCGCAGGGAGTAGGCAATCAGCCCCAGCATTTT
CDR3 protein: CASSATPQGVGNQPQHF
V gene: TRBV6-2/TRBV6-3
J gene: TRBJ1-5
clone size: few
D gene: NA

CDR3 DNA: TGTGCCACCAGTGATTCTCTATCCAGAGGGGACGAGCAGTACTTC
CDR3 protein: CATSDSLSRGDEQYF
V gene: TRBV24-1
J gene: TRBJ2-7
clone size: NA
D gene: NA

CDR3 DNA: TGTGCCAGTAGTATAGCGTGGGAGTCCTACGAGCAGTACTTC
CDR3 protein: CASSIAWESYEQYF
V gene: TRBV19
J gene: TRBJ2-7
clone size: many
D gene: NA

CDR3 DNA: TGCAGCGTAGGAGGGTCGCATACGCAGTATTTT
CDR3 protein: CSVGGSHTQYF
V gene: TRBV29-1
J gene: TRBJ2-3
clone size: once
D gene: NA

CDR3 DNA: TGCGCCAGCAGCTTCACTAGCGGAGGGCCCTACAATGAGCAGTTCTTC
CDR3 protein: CASSFTSGGPYNEQFF
V gene: TRBV5-1
J gene: TRBJ2-1
clone size: NA
D gene: TRBD2

CDR3 DNA: TGTGCCAGTAGCCGCAACGGGGACAGGGACGAGCAGTACTTC
CDR3 protein: CASSRNGDRDEQYF
V gene: TRBV19
J gene: TRBJ2-7
clone size: many
D gene: TRBD1

CDR3 DNA: TGTGCCAGCAGCGCCGGGACAGGGAGATACGTTGTGCAGTACTTC
CDR3 protein: CASSAGTGRYVVQYF
V gene: TRBV7-8
J gene: TRBJ2-7
clone size: once
D gene: TRBD1

CDR3 DNA: TGTGCCAGTAGTATAGGGATTGGACAGGGAGGATATAGCAATCAGCCCCAGCATTTT
CDR3 protein: CASSIGIGQGGYSNQPQHF
V gene: TRBV19
J gene: TRBJ1-5
clone size: many
D gene: TRBD1

CDR3 DNA: TGTGCTAGTGGTCTAGGACAGGGGGCGACCGGGGAGCTGTTTTTT
CDR3 protein: CASGLGQGATGELFF
V gene: TRBV12-5
J gene: TRBJ2-2
clone size: many
D gene: TRBD1

CDR3 DNA: TGCAGCGTTGAAGATTACAGGAGCGCGAACACCGGGGAGCTGTTTTTT
CDR3 protein: CSVEDYRSANTGELFF
V gene: TRBV29-1
J gene: TRBJ2-2
clone size: many
D gene: NA

CDR3 DNA: TGTGCCAGCTCACCAGGGGCGGGAGATTACAATGAGCAGTTCTTC
CDR3 protein: CASSPGAGDYNEQFF
V gene: TRBV18
J gene: TRBJ2-1
clone size: NA
D gene: TRBD2

CDR3 DNA: TGTGCCAGCAGTGATACTAGCGGGAGGGGGAGCACGGCGCAGTATTTT
CDR3 protein: CASSDTSGRGSTAQYF
V gene: TRBV6-2/TRBV6-3
J gene: TRBJ2-3
clone size: NA
D gene: TRBD2

CDR3 DNA: TGTGCCAGCAGCTTAGATCTAACCGGGGAGCTGTTTTTT
CDR3 protein: CASSLDLTGELFF
V gene: TRBV11-3
J gene: TRBJ2-2
clone size: NA
D gene: NA

CDR3 DNA: TGTGCCAGCAGTTTAACGGGACAGGGCCTCAATCAGCCCCAGCATTTT
CDR3 protein: CASSLTGQGLNQPQHF
V gene: TRBV28
J gene: TRBJ1-5
clone size: NA
D gene: TRBD1

CDR3 DNA: TGTGCCAGCAGGTCGACGGTTAGCTCCTACGAGCAGTACTTC
CDR3 protein: CASRSTVSSYEQYF
V gene: TRBV6-5
J gene: TRBJ2-7
clone size: many
D gene: NA

CDR3 DNA: TGTGCCAGCAGCGCAACCGGACTAGCGGGCACCGGGGAGCTGTTTTTT
CDR3 protein: CASSATGLAGTGELFF
V gene: TRBV5-4
J gene: TRBJ2-2
clone size: few
D gene: TRBD2

CDR3 DNA: TGTGCCAGCAGCTTAGAGTCACAGGTACTGGTCTTC
CDR3 protein: CASSLESQVLVF
V gene: TRBV7-6
J gene: TRBJ2-1
clone size: many
D gene: NA

CDR3 DNA: TGTGCCAGCAGTGAAGCGCTTACAGGGGGTTTTGGTCAGCCCCAGCATTTT
CDR3 protein: CASSEALTGGFGQPQHF
V gene: TRBV2
J gene: TRBJ1-5
clone size: NA
D gene: TRBD1

CDR3 DNA: TGTGCCAGCAGCTTAGTAGGGGAAGAGACCCAGTACTTC
CDR3 protein: CASSLVGEETQYF
V gene: TRBV7-2
J gene: TRBJ2-5
clone size: many
D gene: NA

CDR3 DNA: TGTGCCAGCAGCTTGGGGGGGACGGCGTACTATGGCTACACCTTC
CDR3 protein: CASSLGGTAYYGYTF
V gene: TRBV5-4
J gene: TRBJ1-2
clone size: few
D gene: NA

CDR3 DNA: TGCAGTGCTAGGGCAGGGAAAGACATTCAGTACTTC
CDR3 protein: CSARAGKDIQYF
V gene: TRBV20-1
J gene: TRBJ2-4
clone size: NA
D gene: NA

CDR3 DNA: TGTGCCAGTAGTACTGAGTCTGCCACTGAAGCTTTCTTT
CDR3 protein: CASSTESATEAFF
V gene: TRBV19
J gene: TRBJ1-1
clone size: few
D gene: NA